Listed below are T cell receptor beta chains from one sample, sequenced in a study of metastatic and nonmetastatic thyroid tumors. MiXCR re-clonotyped the PCR reads for TCRdb. The table shows over 20,000 clones, with 9% to 15% occurring only once. The sample comprised blood. The receptors come from a male donor with papillary thyroid cancer or a benign thyroid nodule (not recorded which). Some clones in this sample may be carry-over from other donors' samples. Each CDR3 is given with its conserved first and last residue. A D gene is named only where the DNA matches it firmly. Rows may omit the clone size; those that give it use once, few, many or a size class.

D	V	size	J	DNA	CDR3
NA	TRBV4-1	many	TRBJ2-3	TGCGCCAGCAGCCACACACTGGTTTCAGATACGCAGTATTTT	CASSHTLVSDTQYF
NA	TRBV6-5	medium-sized	TRBJ1-1	TGTGCCAGCAGTTACTCGGGGGCAGCTTTCTTT	CASSYSGAAFF
NA	TRBV19	medium-sized	TRBJ2-2	TGTGCCAGTAGTTATAGCGTGAACACCGGGGAGCTGTTTTTT	CASSYSVNTGELFF
NA	TRBV9	many	TRBJ2-3	TGTGCCAGCAGCCCCGCCACAGATACGCAGTATTTT	CASSPATDTQYF
NA	TRBV6-2/TRBV6-3	medium-sized	TRBJ2-7	TGTGCCAGCAGCCCCCTGAGAGTCCCAGGGAGCGAGCAGTACTTC	CASSPLRVPGSEQYF
NA	TRBV19	NA	TRBJ2-2	TGTGCCAGTAGCAAGGCGGAAGGGTTAGGGGAGCTGTTTTTT	CASSKAEGLGELFF
NA	TRBV7-8	many	TRBJ1-6	TGTGCCAGCACCTCCCGTGGTTCACCCCTCCACTTT	CASTSRGSPLHF
TRBD1	TRBV12-5	many	TRBJ1-5	TGTGCTAGTGGTTTAAGGCAGGGGGGCAATCAGCCCCAGCATTTT	CASGLRQGGNQPQHF
NA	TRBV6-1	few	TRBJ2-7	TGTGCCAGCACGAGGAGTTACGAGCAGTACTTC	CASTRSYEQYF
NA	TRBV28	few	TRBJ1-3	TGTGCCAGCAGGGAAGGAGCTGGAAACACCATATATTTT	CASREGAGNTIYF
NA	TRBV28	many	TRBJ1-2	TGTGCCAGCAGTCCCCATAACTATGACTACACCTTC	CASSPHNYDYTF
TRBD1	TRBV30	few	TRBJ2-5	TGTGCCTGGAGTTTAAGACAGGGACAAGAGACCCAGTACTTC	CAWSLRQGQETQYF
NA	TRBV24-1	few	TRBJ1-5	TGTGCCACCAGTGAAGACATTCAGCCCCAGCATTTT	CATSEDIQPQHF
NA	TRBV14	many	TRBJ1-3	TGTGCCAGCAGCCCTTTGGGTCCTGGAAACACCATATATTTT	CASSPLGPGNTIYF
NA	TRBV27	few	TRBJ2-3	TGTGCCAGCAGAGATCTATCTGCCAACACAGATACGCAGTATTTT	CASRDLSANTDTQYF